The entry below describes one T cell receptor (beta chain). The antigen is undetermined. The assay was immunoSEQ multiplex PCR, and TCRdb's table has in-frame clones only and misses some. Of about 75,000 clones detected, roughly 84% appear once; the ten largest clones hold 2.1%. The data belong to a study of T cell clones after liver transplantation. Regarding the study as a whole: Post-transplant, graft-donor-reactive CD4 TCRbeta sequences in blood dropped significantly in 5 of 8 subjects. In two subjects, few donor cells limited the measurable donor-reactive repertoire. Graft donor-reactive T cells may have migrated into the graft rather than being deleted.

Sequenced material: CD4+ T cells from blood, taken less than 50 months after liver transplant. This sequence originates from a human patient who received a liver transplant. Part of the T cells may come from the graft donor.

The CDR3 sequence: CASLGQHRPGELFF. The CDR3 DNA reads as TGTGCCAGCCTAGGACAGCACCGGCCCGGGGAGCTGTTTTTT. The V call is TRBV6-1, the J call TRBJ2-2, with a possible D match to TRBD1 (6 bases). This CDR3 has 14 residues. The germline V and J ends were trimmed by 8 bases and 6 bases, with 16 bases remaining between them. Per germline, CDR1 MNHNS and CDR2 SASEGT.